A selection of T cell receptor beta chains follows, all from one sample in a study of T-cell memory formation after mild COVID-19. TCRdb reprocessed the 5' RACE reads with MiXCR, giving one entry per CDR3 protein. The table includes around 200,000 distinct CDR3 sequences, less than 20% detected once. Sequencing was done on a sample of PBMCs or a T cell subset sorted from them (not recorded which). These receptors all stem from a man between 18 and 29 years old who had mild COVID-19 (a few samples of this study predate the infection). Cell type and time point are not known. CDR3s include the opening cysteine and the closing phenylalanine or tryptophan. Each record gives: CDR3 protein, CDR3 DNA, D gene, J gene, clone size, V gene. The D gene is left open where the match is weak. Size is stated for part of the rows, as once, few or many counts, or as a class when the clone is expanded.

CDR3aa: CASRAEGPVIGLTWGYTF
CDR3nt: TGTGCCAGCAGGGCGGAGGGGCCCGTAATTGGGCTCACGTGGGGCTACACCTTC
d_gene: -
j_gene: TRBJ1-2
abundance: few
v_gene: TRBV5-6

CDR3aa: CSASDRTNYGYTF
CDR3nt: TGCAGTGCTTCGGACCGTACTAACTATGGCTACACCTTC
d_gene: -
j_gene: TRBJ1-2
abundance: -
v_gene: TRBV20-1

CDR3aa: CASSERGGTDTQYF
CDR3nt: TGTGCCAGCAGTGAAAGAGGTGGCACAGATACGCAGTATTTT
d_gene: -
j_gene: TRBJ2-3
abundance: -
v_gene: TRBV6-1

CDR3aa: CSVGGYTF
CDR3nt: TGCAGCGTTGGAGGCTACACCTTC
d_gene: -
j_gene: TRBJ1-2
abundance: few
v_gene: TRBV29-1

CDR3aa: CASTAGSSYNSPLHF
CDR3nt: TGTGCCAGCACAGCGGGGAGCTCCTATAATTCACCCCTCCACTTT
d_gene: -
j_gene: TRBJ1-6
abundance: -
v_gene: TRBV6-5

CDR3aa: CASSPSTSMETQYF
CDR3nt: TGTGCCAGCAGTCCTAGTACTAGTATGGAGACCCAGTACTTC
d_gene: -
j_gene: TRBJ2-5
abundance: -
v_gene: TRBV6-6

CDR3aa: CASSLVYVNEQFF
CDR3nt: TGTGCCAGCAGCTTGGTATACGTCAATGAGCAGTTCTTC
d_gene: -
j_gene: TRBJ2-1
abundance: few
v_gene: TRBV5-6

CDR3aa: CSARVSEKLFF
CDR3nt: TGCAGTGCTAGAGTGAGTGAAAAACTGTTTTTT
d_gene: -
j_gene: TRBJ1-4
abundance: -
v_gene: TRBV20-1

CDR3aa: CASSRPGAGKGNEQFF
CDR3nt: TGTGCCAGCTCACGACCGGGGGCAGGGAAGGGCAATGAGCAGTTCTTC
d_gene: -
j_gene: TRBJ2-1
abundance: many
v_gene: TRBV18

CDR3aa: CASSPIQGSGGELFF
CDR3nt: TGCGCCAGCAGCCCTATACAGGGAAGTGGCGGGGAGCTGTTTTTT
d_gene: -
j_gene: TRBJ2-2
abundance: -
v_gene: TRBV5-1

CDR3aa: CASSTDGYNEQFF
CDR3nt: TGTGCCAGCAGCACGGACGGATACAATGAGCAGTTCTTC
d_gene: -
j_gene: TRBJ2-1
abundance: few
v_gene: TRBV5-4

CDR3aa: CSVEANRDDNQPQHF
CDR3nt: TGCAGCGTTGAAGCTAACAGGGATGACAATCAGCCCCAGCATTTT
d_gene: -
j_gene: TRBJ1-5
abundance: -
v_gene: TRBV29-1

CDR3aa: CASSQDQGALDTQYF
CDR3nt: TGCGCCAGCAGCCAAGATCAGGGGGCCCTAGATACGCAGTATTTT
d_gene: TRBD1
j_gene: TRBJ2-3
abundance: many
v_gene: TRBV4-1

CDR3aa: CSVVGVQETQYF
CDR3nt: TGCAGCGTTGTGGGGGTTCAAGAGACCCAGTACTTC
d_gene: -
j_gene: TRBJ2-5
abundance: -
v_gene: TRBV29-1

CDR3aa: CAWITENTEAFF
CDR3nt: TGTGCCTGGATAACAGAGAACACTGAAGCTTTCTTT
d_gene: -
j_gene: TRBJ1-1
abundance: -
v_gene: TRBV30

CDR3aa: CATSDPGTGKNIQYF
CDR3nt: TGTGCCACCAGTGATCCCGGGACAGGCAAAAACATTCAGTACTTC
d_gene: TRBD1
j_gene: TRBJ2-4
abundance: few
v_gene: TRBV24-1

CDR3aa: CATQSGGTTDTQYF
CDR3nt: TGTGCCACCCAGTCGGGGGGGACCACAGATACGCAGTATTTT
d_gene: TRBD2
j_gene: TRBJ2-3
abundance: few
v_gene: TRBV10-3

CDR3aa: CASSTDGSQETQYF
CDR3nt: TGTGCCAGCAGCACGGACGGATCCCAAGAGACCCAGTACTTC
d_gene: -
j_gene: TRBJ2-5
abundance: many
v_gene: TRBV7-3

CDR3aa: CASTFHAGGNEQFF
CDR3nt: TGTGCCAGCACCTTCCACGCAGGAGGGAATGAGCAGTTCTTC
d_gene: -
j_gene: TRBJ2-1
abundance: few
v_gene: TRBV6-2/TRBV6-3

CDR3aa: CATRDVGTDTQYF
CDR3nt: TGTGCCACCCGAGACGTGGGGACAGATACGCAGTATTTT
d_gene: -
j_gene: TRBJ2-3
abundance: few
v_gene: TRBV10-3

CDR3aa: CASSRAGPMDTEAFF
CDR3nt: TGTGCCAGCAGCCGAGCAGGGCCAATGGACACTGAAGCTTTCTTT
d_gene: -
j_gene: TRBJ1-1
abundance: -
v_gene: TRBV5-4

CDR3aa: CASRLTDSTGELFF
CDR3nt: TGCGCCAGCAGGTTAACGGACAGTACCGGGGAGCTGTTTTTT
d_gene: -
j_gene: TRBJ2-2
abundance: many
v_gene: TRBV5-1

CDR3aa: CASRRRGANTGELFF
CDR3nt: TGTGCCAGCAGGAGACGGGGGGCCAACACCGGGGAGCTGTTTTTT
d_gene: -
j_gene: TRBJ2-2
abundance: few
v_gene: TRBV7-8

CDR3aa: CASSLLAGEFEQFF
CDR3nt: TGTGCCAGCAGCTTACTAGCGGGGGAATTCGAGCAGTTCTTC
d_gene: TRBD2
j_gene: TRBJ2-1
abundance: -
v_gene: TRBV5-5

CDR3aa: CAISGSGGSEDTQYF
CDR3nt: TGTGCCATCAGTGGATCGGGGGGCAGCGAGGATACGCAGTATTTT
d_gene: -
j_gene: TRBJ2-3
abundance: -
v_gene: TRBV10-3

CDR3aa: CASSPGPRQGYGYTF
CDR3nt: TGTGCCAGCAGCCCCGGGCCCAGGCAGGGATACGGCTACACCTTC
d_gene: -
j_gene: TRBJ1-2
abundance: many
v_gene: TRBV5-5

CDR3aa: CASSFMFTDTQYF
CDR3nt: TGTGCCAGCAGCTTTATGTTCACAGATACGCAGTATTTT
d_gene: -
j_gene: TRBJ2-3
abundance: -
v_gene: TRBV7-2

CDR3aa: CAISGQGPGNTEQFF
CDR3nt: TGTGCCATCAGTGGTCAAGGTCCGGGGAATACTGAGCAGTTCTTC
d_gene: -
j_gene: TRBJ2-1
abundance: -
v_gene: TRBV10-3

CDR3aa: CSVEDLGGSSSYNEQFF
CDR3nt: TGCAGCGTTGAAGATCTGGGGGGCTCCAGCTCCTACAATGAGCAGTTCTTC
d_gene: -
j_gene: TRBJ2-1
abundance: few
v_gene: TRBV29-1

CDR3aa: CASSPLRLGDGYTF
CDR3nt: TGCGCCAGCAGCCCATTGCGGCTTGGGGATGGCTACACCTTC
d_gene: -
j_gene: TRBJ1-2
abundance: -
v_gene: TRBV5-1

CDR3aa: CASSVRPYTQNSPLHF
CDR3nt: TGTGCCAGCAGCGTTAGACCTTATACCCAGAATTCACCCCTCCACTTT
d_gene: -
j_gene: TRBJ1-6
abundance: -
v_gene: TRBV9

CDR3aa: CASSVGLGGGQYEQFF
CDR3nt: TGTGCCAGCAGCGTAGGGCTCGGGGGGGGCCAGTATGAGCAGTTCTTC
d_gene: TRBD2
j_gene: TRBJ2-1
abundance: few
v_gene: TRBV9

CDR3aa: CASREGAKNTEAFF
CDR3nt: TGTGCCAGCAGGGAGGGGGCGAAGAACACTGAAGCTTTCTTT
d_gene: TRBD1
j_gene: TRBJ1-1
abundance: -
v_gene: TRBV6-5

CDR3aa: CASSYDRDTSYGYTF
CDR3nt: TGTGCCAGCAGTTACGACCGGGACACCTCCTATGGCTACACCTTC
d_gene: -
j_gene: TRBJ1-2
abundance: -
v_gene: TRBV6-5

CDR3aa: CASSLRGGSTYNEQFF
CDR3nt: TGTGCCAGCAGCTTGAGGGGGGGATCTACGTACAATGAGCAGTTCTTC
d_gene: -
j_gene: TRBJ2-1
abundance: many
v_gene: TRBV5-6

CDR3aa: CASSPGTSGAQETQYF
CDR3nt: TGCGCCAGCAGCCCCGGGACTAGCGGGGCCCAAGAGACCCAGTACTTC
d_gene: TRBD2
j_gene: TRBJ2-5
abundance: many
v_gene: TRBV5-1

CDR3aa: CASSLAGLHSGANVLTF
CDR3nt: TGTGCCAGCAGCTTGGCTGGGCTCCACTCTGGGGCCAACGTCCTGACTTTC
d_gene: -
j_gene: TRBJ2-6
abundance: -
v_gene: TRBV5-5

CDR3aa: CAIRASGQETQYF
CDR3nt: TGTGCCATCAGGGCTAGCGGCCAAGAGACCCAGTACTTC
d_gene: TRBD2
j_gene: TRBJ2-5
abundance: few
v_gene: TRBV10-3

CDR3aa: CASRGTSGSEQYF
CDR3nt: TGTGCCAGCAGAGGAACTAGCGGGAGCGAGCAGTACTTC
d_gene: TRBD2
j_gene: TRBJ2-7
abundance: few
v_gene: TRBV6-2/TRBV6-3